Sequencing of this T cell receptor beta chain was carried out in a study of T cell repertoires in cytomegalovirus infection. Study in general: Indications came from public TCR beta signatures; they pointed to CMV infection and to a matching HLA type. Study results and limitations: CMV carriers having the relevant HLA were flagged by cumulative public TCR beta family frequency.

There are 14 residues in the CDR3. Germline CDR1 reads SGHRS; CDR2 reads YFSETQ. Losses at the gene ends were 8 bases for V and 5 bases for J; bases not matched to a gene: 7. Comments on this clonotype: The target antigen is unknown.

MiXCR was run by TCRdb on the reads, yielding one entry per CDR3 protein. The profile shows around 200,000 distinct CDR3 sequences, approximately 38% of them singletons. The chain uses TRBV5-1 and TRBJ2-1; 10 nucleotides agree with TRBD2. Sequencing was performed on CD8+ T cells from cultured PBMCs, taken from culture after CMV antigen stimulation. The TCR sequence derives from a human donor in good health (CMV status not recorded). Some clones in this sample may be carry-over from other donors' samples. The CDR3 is CASASGRGHNEQFF. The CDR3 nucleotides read TGCGCCAGTGCGAGCGGGAGGGGACACAATGAGCAGTTCTTC.